This T cell receptor beta chain came from a study of graft-versus-host responses after intestinal transplantation. The wider study: Tacrolimus and steroids were given for around 3 years to all recipients after anti-thymocyte globulin induction.

Regarding this clone: Its antigen is still unknown.

This CDR3 spans 16 amino acids. Looked up from germline, CDR1 is MNHEY and CDR2 is SVGAGI. The V gene lost 0 bases and the J gene lost 10 bases, with 18 bases spanning the gap. Study-level results: Detection of GvH clones occurred in recipient marrow, and some had their first appearance in ileum or blood. High graft-versus-host to host-versus-graft clonal ratios were seen in allografts of patients with graft-donor T cell macrochimerism. Maximum circulating GvH clone levels tracked with early post-transplant HvG decreases.

Assay used: immunoSEQ multiplex PCR; TCRdb lists only in-frame clones, some missing. The sample contains around 76,000 clones, 90% to 95% of which appear only once. Sequenced material: unstimulated CD8+ T cells sorted from spleen or lymph node cells, taken before intestinal transplant. This TCR was recovered from a human donor who received an intestinal transplant. This chain links TRBV6-5 with TRBJ2-2; TRBD1 or TRBD2 may be the D gene (5 bases each). CDR3 protein: CASSYSQGADRVELFF. In DNA, the CDR3 is TGTGCCAGCAGTTACTCGCAGGGAGCCGACCGGGTGGAGCTGTTTTTT.